The present TCR beta chain was sequenced within a study of metastatic and nonmetastatic thyroid tumors. About the study: Malignant thyroid and benign thyroid patients provided blood and tumor or nodule tissue whose repertoires were compared.

Treatment of any kind had been given to no patient before thyroid surgery. The germline V gene encodes CDR1 DFQATT and CDR2 SNEGSKA (reference sequence). The CDR3 spans 14 residues. In the source study's methods: For papillary thyroid cancer, a distant-metastasis classifier was constructed from CDR3 differences observed across clinicopathological groups. With MiXCR, TCRdb called clones anew from the PCR reads. The V and J calls and clone size come from TCRdb's table, not from the authors' own analysis. This table holds approximately 29,000 clones, around a sixth found once. The chain couples TRBV20-1 to TRBJ2-4; 7 bases agree with TRBD2. The DNA end favors TRBJ2-3, so the J call may be wrong. The sequenced sample was blood. This TCR derives from a female donor with papillary thyroid cancer or a benign thyroid nodule (not recorded which). Some clones in this sample may be carry-over from other donors' samples. The CDR3 reads CSARTRVGADTQYF. The CDR3 nucleotides read TGCAGTGCTCGGACTAGGGTCGGAGCAGATACGCAGTATTTT.